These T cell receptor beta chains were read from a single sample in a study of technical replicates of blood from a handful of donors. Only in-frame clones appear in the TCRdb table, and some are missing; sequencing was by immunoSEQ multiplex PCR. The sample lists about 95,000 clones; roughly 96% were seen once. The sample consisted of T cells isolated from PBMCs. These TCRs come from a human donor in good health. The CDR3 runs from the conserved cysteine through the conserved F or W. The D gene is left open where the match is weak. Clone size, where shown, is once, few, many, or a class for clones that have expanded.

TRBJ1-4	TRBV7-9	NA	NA	CASSDPGRRKLFF	TGTGCCAGCAGCGATCCGGGGAGGCGAAAACTGTTTTTT
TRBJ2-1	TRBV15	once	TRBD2	CATSSDGTSGRLYNEQFF	TGTGCCACCAGCAGCGACGGGACTAGCGGGAGGCTTTACAATGAGCAGTTCTTC
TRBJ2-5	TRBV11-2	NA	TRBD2	CASSSRGLAGETQYF	TGTGCCAGCAGCTCCCGAGGACTAGCGGGAGAGACCCAGTACTTC
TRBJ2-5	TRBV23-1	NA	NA	CASSRPGQETQYF	TGCGCCAGCAGTCGCCCGGGCCAAGAGACCCAGTACTTC
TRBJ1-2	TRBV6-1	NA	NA	CASSELQANYGYTF	TGTGCCAGCAGTGAGCTACAGGCTAACTATGGCTACACCTTC
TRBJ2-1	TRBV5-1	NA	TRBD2	CASSPSGGTYNEQFF	TGCGCCAGCAGCCCTAGCGGAGGAACCTACAATGAGCAGTTCTTC
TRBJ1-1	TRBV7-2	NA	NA	CASGIAPQNTEAFF	TGTGCCAGCGGCATCGCACCCCAGAACACTGAAGCTTTCTTT
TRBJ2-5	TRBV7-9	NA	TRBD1	CASSDSGTGAFETQYF	TGTGCCAGCAGCGACTCCGGGACAGGGGCATTCGAGACCCAGTACTTC
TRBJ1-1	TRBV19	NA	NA	CASSIAENTEAFF	TGTGCCAGTAGTATTGCAGAGAACACTGAAGCTTTCTTT
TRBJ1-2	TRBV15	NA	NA	CATSRDPGASYGYTF	TGTGCCACCAGCAGAGATCCAGGGGCGAGCTATGGCTACACCTTC
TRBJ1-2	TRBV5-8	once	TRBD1	CASSGGTGDYTF	TGTGCCAGCAGCGGTGGGACAGGGGACTACACCTTC
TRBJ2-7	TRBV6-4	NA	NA	CATAPMCSYEQYF	TGTGCCACCGCCCCCATGTGCAGCTACGAGCAGTACTTC
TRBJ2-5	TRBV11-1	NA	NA	CASSLDLGETQYF	TGTGCCAGCAGCTTAGATCTCGGAGAGACCCAGTACTTC
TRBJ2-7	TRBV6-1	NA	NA	CALDRGTYEQYF	TGTGCACTGGACAGAGGCACCTACGAGCAGTACTTC
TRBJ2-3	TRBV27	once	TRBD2	CASSLSLAGGTDTQYF	TGTGCCAGCAGTTTATCGCTAGCGGGGGGCACAGATACGCAGTATTTT
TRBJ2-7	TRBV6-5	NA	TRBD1	CASSYSTGPNEQYF	TGTGCCAGCAGTTACTCGACAGGGCCCAACGAGCAGTACTTC
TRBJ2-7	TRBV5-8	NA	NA	CASSYPPNEQYF	TGTGCCAGCAGCTATCCCCCAAACGAGCAGTACTTC
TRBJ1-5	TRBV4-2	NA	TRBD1	CASSGTGDSLRTQHF	TGTGCCAGCAGTGGTACAGGGGACTCTCTCAGGACCCAGCATTTT